This T cell receptor (beta chain) comes out of a study of Graves' ophthalmopathy and Graves' hyperthyroidism. Study observations and caveats: Also, most clonotypes expanded in the thyroid above 0.001 frequency appeared in blood.

Moderate-to-severe activity, CAS at least 3, NOSPECS at least 4 and duration under 3 months characterized donors with ophthalmopathy. Thyroid ultrasound, orbital computed tomography, TRAb, serum thyroxine and clinical symptoms formed the basis of diagnosis. TCR beta CDR3 regions were amplified from RNA transcripts. Following a first-round RT-PCR that used HTBI primers, a second-round multiplex PCR was carried out. Using its own MiXCR run on the multiplex PCR reads, TCRdb lists one record per CDR3 protein. In the table there are fewer than 250,000 distinct CDR3 sequences, approximately 28% of which are singletons. This CDR3 region has 15 residues. Germline CDR1 SGHNT, CDR2 YENEEA. J was trimmed by 6 bases and V by 4 bases; bases with no gene match: 9. Notes on this clonotype: Antigen specificity is unknown.

The chain employs TRBV11-3 and TRBJ2-7; 10 nucleotides align to TRBD2. Specimen: peripheral blood. This clonotype was sampled from a man aged 50 to 60 with Graves' ophthalmopathy. The CDR3 DNA is TGTGCCAGCAGCTCCGGTGGTAGCGGGAGGACCGAGCAGTACTTC. It codes for CASSSGGSGRTEQYF.